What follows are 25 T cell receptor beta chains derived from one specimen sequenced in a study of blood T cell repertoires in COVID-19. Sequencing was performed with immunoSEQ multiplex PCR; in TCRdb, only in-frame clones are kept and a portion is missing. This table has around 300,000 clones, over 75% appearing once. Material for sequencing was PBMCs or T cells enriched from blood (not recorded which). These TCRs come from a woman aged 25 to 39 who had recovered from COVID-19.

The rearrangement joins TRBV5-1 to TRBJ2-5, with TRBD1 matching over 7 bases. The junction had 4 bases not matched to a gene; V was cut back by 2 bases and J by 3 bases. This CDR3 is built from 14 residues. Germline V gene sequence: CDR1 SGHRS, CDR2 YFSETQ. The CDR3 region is CASSFGQVKETQYF. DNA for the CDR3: TGCGCCAGCAGCTTCGGACAGGTGAAAGAGACCCAGTACTTC.

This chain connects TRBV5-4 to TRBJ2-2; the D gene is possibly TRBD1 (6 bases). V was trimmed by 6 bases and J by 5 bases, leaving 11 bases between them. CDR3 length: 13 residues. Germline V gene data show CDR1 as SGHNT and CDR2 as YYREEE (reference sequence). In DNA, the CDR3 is TGTGCCAGCACCGAAACAGGGACCGGGGAGCTGTTTTTT. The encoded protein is CASTETGTGELFF. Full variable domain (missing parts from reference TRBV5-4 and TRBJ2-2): ETGVTQSPTHLIKTRGQQVTLRCSSQSGHNTVSWYQQALGQGPQFIFQYYREEENGRGNFPPRFSGLQFPNYSSELNVNALELDDSALYLCASTETGTGELFFGEGSRLTVL.

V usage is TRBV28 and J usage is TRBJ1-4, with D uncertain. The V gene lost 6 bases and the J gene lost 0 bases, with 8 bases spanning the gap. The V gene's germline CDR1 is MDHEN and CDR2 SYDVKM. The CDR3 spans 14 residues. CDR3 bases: TGTGCCAGCAGCCCGACTGCAACTAATGAAAAACTGTTTTTT. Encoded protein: CASSPTATNEKLFF.

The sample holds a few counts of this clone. CDR3 nucleotides: TGTGCCAGCAAGGGAGGTAGCAATCAGCCCCAGCATTTT. This translates into CASKGGSNQPQHF. The chain combines TRBV6-5 with TRBJ1-5; D gene uncertain. This CDR3 comprises 13 residues. V dropped 7 bases and J dropped 0 bases, with 7 bases sitting between them. Germline CDR1 reads MNHEY; CDR2 reads SVGAGI.

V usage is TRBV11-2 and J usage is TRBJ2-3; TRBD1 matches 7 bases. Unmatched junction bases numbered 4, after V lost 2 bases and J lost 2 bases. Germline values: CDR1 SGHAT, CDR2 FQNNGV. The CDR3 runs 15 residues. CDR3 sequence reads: CASSLPGQSTDTQYF. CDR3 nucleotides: TGTGCCAGCAGCTTACCGGGACAGTCCACAGATACGCAGTATTTT.

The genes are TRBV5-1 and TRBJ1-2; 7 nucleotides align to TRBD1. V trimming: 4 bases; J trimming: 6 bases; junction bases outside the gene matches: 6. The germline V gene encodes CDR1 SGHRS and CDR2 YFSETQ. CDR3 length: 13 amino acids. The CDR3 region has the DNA TGCGCCAGCAGCCTGGGACAGAGAGATGGCTACACCTTC. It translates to CASSLGQRDGYTF.

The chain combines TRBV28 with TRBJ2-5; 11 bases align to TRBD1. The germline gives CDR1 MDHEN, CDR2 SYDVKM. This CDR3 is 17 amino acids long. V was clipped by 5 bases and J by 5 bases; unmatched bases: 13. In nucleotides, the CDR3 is TGTGCCAGCAGTCCGCCCTATGCGGACAGGGGGCCCGAGACCCAGTACTTC. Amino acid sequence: CASSPPYADRGPETQYF.

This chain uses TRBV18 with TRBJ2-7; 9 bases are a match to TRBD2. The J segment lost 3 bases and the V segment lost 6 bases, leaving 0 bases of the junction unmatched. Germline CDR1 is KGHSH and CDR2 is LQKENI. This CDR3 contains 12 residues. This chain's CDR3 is CASSTSGYEQYF. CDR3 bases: TGTGCCAGCTCGACTAGCGGCTACGAGCAGTACTTC.

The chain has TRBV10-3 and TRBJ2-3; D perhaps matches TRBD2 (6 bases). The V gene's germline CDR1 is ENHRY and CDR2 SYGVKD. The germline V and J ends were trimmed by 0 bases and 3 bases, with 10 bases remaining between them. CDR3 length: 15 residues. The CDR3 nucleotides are TGTGCCATCAGTGAGTCGTTTGGGGGGACAGATACGCAGTATTTT. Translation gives CAISESFGGTDTQYF.

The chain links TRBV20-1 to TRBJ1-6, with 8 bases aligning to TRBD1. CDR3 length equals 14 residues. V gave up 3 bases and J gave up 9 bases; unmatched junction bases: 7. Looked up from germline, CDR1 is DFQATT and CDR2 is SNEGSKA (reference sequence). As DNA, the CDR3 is TGCAGTGCTAGTAGGGCAGGGGGCCGTTCACCCCTCCACTTT. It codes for CSASRAGGRSPLHF.

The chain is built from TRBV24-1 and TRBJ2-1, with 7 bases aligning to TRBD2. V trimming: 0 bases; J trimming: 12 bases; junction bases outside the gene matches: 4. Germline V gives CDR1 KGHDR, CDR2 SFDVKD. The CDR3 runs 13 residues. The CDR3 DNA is TGTGCCACCAGTGATTTGGCGGGAGACGCGCAGTTCTTC. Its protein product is CATSDLAGDAQFF.

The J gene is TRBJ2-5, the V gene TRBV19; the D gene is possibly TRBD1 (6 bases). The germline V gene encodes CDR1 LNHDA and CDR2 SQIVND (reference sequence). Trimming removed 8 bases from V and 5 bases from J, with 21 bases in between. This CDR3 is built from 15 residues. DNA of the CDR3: TGTGCCAGTGGGACACCAGGGGCTAGTGGGGAGACCCAGTACTTC. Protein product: CASGTPGASGETQYF.

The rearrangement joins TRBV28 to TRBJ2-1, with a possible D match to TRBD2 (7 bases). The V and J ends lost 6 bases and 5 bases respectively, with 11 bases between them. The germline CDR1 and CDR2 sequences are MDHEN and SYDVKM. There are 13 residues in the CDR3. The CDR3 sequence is CASRRGPNNEQFF. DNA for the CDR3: TGTGCCAGCAGGCGGGGGCCGAACAATGAGCAGTTCTTC.

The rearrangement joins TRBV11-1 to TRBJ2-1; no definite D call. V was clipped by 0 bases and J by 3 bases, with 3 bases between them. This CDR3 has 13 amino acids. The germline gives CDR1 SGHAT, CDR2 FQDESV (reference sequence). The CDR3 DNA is TGTGCCAGCAGCTTAGCACTCTACAATGAGCAGTTCTTC. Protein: CASSLALYNEQFF.

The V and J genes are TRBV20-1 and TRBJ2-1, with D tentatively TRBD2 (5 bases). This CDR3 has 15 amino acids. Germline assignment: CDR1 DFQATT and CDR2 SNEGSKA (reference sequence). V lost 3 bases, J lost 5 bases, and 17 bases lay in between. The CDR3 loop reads CSASVARGPNNEQFF. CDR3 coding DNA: TGCAGTGCTAGTGTCGCTAGAGGGCCCAACAATGAGCAGTTCTTC.

In nucleotides, the CDR3 is TGTGCCAGTAGTACCGGACTAGCGGGAATGGCAGATACGCAGTATTTT. Amino acids: CASSTGLAGMADTQYF. This chain uses TRBV19 with TRBJ2-3; 12 positions match TRBD2. From germline, CDR1 is LNHDA and CDR2 SQIVND (reference sequence). The CDR3 is made up of 16 amino acids. Trimming at V came to 4 bases and at J to 4 bases, leaving 6 bases not matched to a gene. Filled out from reference TRBV19 and TRBJ2-3, the complete variable domain reads DGGITQSPKYLFRKEGQNVTLSCEQNLNHDAMYWYRQDPGQGLRLIYYSQIVNDFQKGDIAEGYSVSREKKESFPLTVTSAQKNPTAFYLCASSTGLAGMADTQYFGPGTRLTVL.

The CDR3 bases are TGTGCCAGCGGAGGGGTGGGGAACACTGAAGCTTTCTTT. It translates to CASGGVGNTEAFF. V gene TRBV2 combines with J gene TRBJ1-1; maybe TRBD1 (5 bases). V was clipped by 8 bases and J by 1 base, with 11 bases between them. The germline CDR1 and CDR2 sequences are SNHLY and FYNNEI. The length of the CDR3 is 13 residues.

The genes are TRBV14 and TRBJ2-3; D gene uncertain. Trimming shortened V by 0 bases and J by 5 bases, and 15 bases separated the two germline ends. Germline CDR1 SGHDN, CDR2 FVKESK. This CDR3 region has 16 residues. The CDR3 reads CASSQDLQASIDTQYF. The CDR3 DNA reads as TGTGCCAGCAGCCAAGATCTTCAAGCGTCGATAGATACGCAGTATTTT.

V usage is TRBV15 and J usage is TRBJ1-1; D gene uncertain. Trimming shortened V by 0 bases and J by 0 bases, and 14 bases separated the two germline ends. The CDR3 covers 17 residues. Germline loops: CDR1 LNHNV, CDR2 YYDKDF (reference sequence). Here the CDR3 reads CATSRDQREGMNTEAFF. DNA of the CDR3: TGTGCCACCAGCAGAGATCAGAGGGAGGGTATGAACACTGAAGCTTTCTTT.

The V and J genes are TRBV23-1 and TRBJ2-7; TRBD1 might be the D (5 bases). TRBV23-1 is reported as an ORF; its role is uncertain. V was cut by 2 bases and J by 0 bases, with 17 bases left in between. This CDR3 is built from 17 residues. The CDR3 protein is CASSQGHLDIISYEQYF. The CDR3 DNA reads TGCGCCAGCAGTCAAGGACACCTTGATATTATCTCCTACGAGCAGTACTTC.

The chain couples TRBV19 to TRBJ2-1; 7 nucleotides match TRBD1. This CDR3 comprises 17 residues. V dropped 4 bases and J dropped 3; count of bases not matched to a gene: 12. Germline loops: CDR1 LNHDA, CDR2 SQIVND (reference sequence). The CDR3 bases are TGTGCCAGTAGTACACCGGGACAGCGAAGTAGCTACAATGAGCAGTTCTTC. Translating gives CASSTPGQRSSYNEQFF.

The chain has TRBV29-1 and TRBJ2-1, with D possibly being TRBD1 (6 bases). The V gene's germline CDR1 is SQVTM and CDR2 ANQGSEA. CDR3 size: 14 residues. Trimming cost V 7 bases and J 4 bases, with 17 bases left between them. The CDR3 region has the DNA TGCAGCGCCAGGACCAGGGGAGAGTACAATGAGCAGTTCTTC. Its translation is CSARTRGEYNEQFF.

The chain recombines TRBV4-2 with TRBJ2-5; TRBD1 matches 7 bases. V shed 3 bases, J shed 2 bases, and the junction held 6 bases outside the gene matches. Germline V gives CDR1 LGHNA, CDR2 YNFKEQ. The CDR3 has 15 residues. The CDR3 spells CASSHRQGPQETQYF. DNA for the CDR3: TGTGCCAGCAGCCACCGACAGGGACCTCAAGAGACCCAGTACTTC.

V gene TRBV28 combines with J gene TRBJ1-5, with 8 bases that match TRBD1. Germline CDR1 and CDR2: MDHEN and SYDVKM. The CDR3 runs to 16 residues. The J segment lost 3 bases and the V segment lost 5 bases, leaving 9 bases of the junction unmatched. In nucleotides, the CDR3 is TGTGCCAGCAGTCGTACAGGGGGGAGAGACAATCAGCCCCAGCATTTT. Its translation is CASSRTGGRDNQPQHF.

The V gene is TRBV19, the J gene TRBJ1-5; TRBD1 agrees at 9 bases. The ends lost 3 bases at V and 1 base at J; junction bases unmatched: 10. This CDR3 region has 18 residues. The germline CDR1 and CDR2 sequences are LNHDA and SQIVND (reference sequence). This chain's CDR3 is CASSIQASGTGSNQPQHF. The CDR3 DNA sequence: TGTGCCAGTAGTATTCAAGCCTCCGGGACAGGGAGCAATCAGCCCCAGCATTTT.